These T cell receptor beta chains were read from a single sample in a study of blood T cell repertoires in COVID-19. Sequencing was performed with immunoSEQ multiplex PCR; in TCRdb, only in-frame clones are kept and a portion is missing. The data hold more than 200,000 clones, with about 88% observed a single time. The sample was peripheral blood. These receptors were collected from a middle-aged woman who had recovered from COVID-19. CDR3s leave out the opening cysteine and the closing phenylalanine or tryptophan.

v_call,cdr3_aa
TRBV4-2,ASSQTSPLWTGRDTQY
TRBV7-2,ATGKGGSYNEQF
TRBV5-1,ASSLAPGHSSYEQY
TRBV28,ASSLVAENSPLH
TRBV7-2,ASSPQGGYLQETQY
TRBV2,ASSEAGLYEQY
TRBV28,ASSSRTGGTYEQY
TRBV18,ASSHNAGTETQY
TRBV18,ASSPLGTQSSYEQY
TRBV2,ASNEVGLAGQNEQF
TRBV9,ASSVGRGVRTGELF
TRBV9,ASSVAGFIGELF
TRBV5-6,ASLNRWEGSYGYT
TRBV5-5,ASALGRGAIYGYT
TRBV27,ASSFGTGQVPYNEQF
TRBV19,ASSIDPVAGGYAGTDTQY